This T cell receptor beta chain was identified during a study of cytomegalovirus exposure and HLA in healthy donors. Comments on this clone: The antigen is not known.

Study conclusions and caveats: According to the study, roughly 160 TCR beta chains were cytomegalovirus-associated. In a later analysis, the majority of CMV-associated beta chains seemingly showed HLA restriction.

The study ran its PCR with 60 Vbeta and 13 Jbeta primers. TCRdb's copy holds only in-frame clones and misses some; the assay was immunoSEQ multiplex PCR. The sample comprises 150,000 or so clones, 60% to 85% of which are singletons, and about 12% rests with the top ten. At the time of sampling, donors were nominally healthy, though unrecorded immune exposures were likely. This receptor was taken from a man aged 35 to 55 in good health and CMV-seropositive. The sample consisted of PBMCs.

CDR3 residues: CASSPSRGLISYEQYF. In DNA, the CDR3 is TGTGCCAGCAGCCCCAGTCGTGGACTCATCTCCTACGAGCAGTACTTC. V is TRBV21-1 and J is TRBJ2-7; the DNA was not compared with TRBD2, the D call given in the table. TRBV21-1 is an annotated pseudogene. The CDR3 has 16 residues.